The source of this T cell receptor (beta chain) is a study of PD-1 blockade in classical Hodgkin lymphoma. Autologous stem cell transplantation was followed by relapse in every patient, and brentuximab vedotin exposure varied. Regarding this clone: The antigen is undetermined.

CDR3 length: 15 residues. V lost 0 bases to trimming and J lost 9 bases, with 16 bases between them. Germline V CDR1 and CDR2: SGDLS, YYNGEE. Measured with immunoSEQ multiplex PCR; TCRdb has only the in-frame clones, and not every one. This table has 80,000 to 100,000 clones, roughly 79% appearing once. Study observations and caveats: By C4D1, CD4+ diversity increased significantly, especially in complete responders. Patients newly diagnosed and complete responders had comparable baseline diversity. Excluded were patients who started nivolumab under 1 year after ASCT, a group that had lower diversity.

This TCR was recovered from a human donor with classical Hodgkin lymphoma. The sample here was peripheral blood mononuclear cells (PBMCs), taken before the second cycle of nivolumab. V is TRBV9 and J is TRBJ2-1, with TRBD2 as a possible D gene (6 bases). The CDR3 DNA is TGTGCCAGCAGCGTAGGTCCGGGAGAACTGGCTGAGCAGTTCTTC. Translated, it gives CASSVGPGELAEQFF.